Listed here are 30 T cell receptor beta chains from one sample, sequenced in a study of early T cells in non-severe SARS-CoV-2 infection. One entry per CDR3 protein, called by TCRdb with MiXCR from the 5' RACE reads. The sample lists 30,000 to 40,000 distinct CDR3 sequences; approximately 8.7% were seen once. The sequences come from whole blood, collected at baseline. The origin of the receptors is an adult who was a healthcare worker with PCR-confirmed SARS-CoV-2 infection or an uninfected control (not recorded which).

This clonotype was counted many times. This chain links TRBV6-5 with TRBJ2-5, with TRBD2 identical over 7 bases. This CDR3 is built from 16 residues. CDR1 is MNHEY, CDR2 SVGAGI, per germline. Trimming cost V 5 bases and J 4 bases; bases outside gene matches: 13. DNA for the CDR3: TGTGCCAGCAGTCCCCGGACTAGTCTCGATGTAGAGACCCAGTACTTC. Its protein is CASSPRTSLDVETQYF.

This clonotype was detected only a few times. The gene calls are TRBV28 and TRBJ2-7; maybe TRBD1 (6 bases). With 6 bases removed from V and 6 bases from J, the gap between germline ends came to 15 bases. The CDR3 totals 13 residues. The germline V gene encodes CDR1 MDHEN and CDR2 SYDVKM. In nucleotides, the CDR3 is TGTGCCAGCAGACGTACAGGGTCCAGCGAGCAGTACTTC. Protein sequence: CASRRTGSSEQYF.

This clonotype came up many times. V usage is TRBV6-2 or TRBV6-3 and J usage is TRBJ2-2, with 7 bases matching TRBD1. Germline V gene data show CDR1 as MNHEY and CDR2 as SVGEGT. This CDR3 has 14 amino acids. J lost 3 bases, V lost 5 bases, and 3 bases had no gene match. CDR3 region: CASSRDSYTGELFF. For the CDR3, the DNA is TGTGCCAGCAGTCGGGACAGCTACACCGGGGAGCTGTTTTTT.

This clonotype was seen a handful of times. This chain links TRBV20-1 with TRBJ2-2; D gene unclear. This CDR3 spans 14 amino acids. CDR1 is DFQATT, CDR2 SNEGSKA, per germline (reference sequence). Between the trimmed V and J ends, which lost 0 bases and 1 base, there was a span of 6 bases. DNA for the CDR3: TGCAGTGCTAGAGATCCTAGGAACACCGGGGAGCTGTTTTTT. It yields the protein CSARDPRNTGELFF.

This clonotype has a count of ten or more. CDR3: CSARDRQANTEAFF. The CDR3 DNA is TGCAGTGCTAGAGATCGACAGGCTAACACTGAAGCTTTCTTT. The chain employs TRBV20-1 and TRBJ1-1; tentative D call: TRBD1 (6 bases). The germline V gene has CDR1 DFQATT and CDR2 SNEGSKA (reference sequence). With 0 bases removed from V and 2 bases from J, the gap between germline ends came to 10 bases. CDR3 length: 14 residues.

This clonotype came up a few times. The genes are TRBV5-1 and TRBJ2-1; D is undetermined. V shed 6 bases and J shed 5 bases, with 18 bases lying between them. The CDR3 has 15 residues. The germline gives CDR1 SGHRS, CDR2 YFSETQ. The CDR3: CASKDEHRLNNEQFF. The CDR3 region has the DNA TGCGCCAGCAAGGACGAGCACCGCCTCAACAATGAGCAGTTCTTC.

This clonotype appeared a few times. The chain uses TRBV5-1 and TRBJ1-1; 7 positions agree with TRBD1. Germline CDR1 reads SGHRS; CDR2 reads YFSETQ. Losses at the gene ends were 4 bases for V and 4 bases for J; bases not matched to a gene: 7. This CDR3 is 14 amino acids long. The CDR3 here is CASSLRTGLTEAFF. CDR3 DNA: TGCGCCAGCAGCCTTCGGACAGGACTCACTGAAGCTTTCTTT.

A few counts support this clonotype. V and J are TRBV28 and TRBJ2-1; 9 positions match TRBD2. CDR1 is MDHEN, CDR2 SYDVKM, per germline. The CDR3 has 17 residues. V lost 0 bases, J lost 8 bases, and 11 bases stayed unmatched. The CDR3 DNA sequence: TGTGCCAGCAGTTTATGGACCCCCTCTAGCGGGGCTGATGAGCAGTTCTTC. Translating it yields CASSLWTPSSGADEQFF.

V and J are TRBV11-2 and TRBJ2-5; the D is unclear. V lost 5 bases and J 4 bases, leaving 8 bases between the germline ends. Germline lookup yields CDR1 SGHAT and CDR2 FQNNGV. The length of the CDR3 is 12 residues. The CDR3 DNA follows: TGTGCCAGCAGCAGATCGGGAGAGACCCAGTACTTC. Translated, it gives CASSRSGETQYF.

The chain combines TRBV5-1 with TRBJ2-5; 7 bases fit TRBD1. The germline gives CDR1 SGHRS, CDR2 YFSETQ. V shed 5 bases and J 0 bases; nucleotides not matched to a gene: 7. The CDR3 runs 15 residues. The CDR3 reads CASRTTGSHQETQYF. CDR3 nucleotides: TGCGCCAGCAGGACGACAGGGTCCCACCAAGAGACCCAGTACTTC.

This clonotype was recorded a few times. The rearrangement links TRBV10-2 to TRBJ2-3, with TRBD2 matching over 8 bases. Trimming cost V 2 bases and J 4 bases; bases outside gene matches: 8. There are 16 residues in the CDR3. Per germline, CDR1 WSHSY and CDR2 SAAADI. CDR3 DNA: TGCGCCAGCAGTGAGCCCGCCGGGGGGGCCCCAGATACGCAGTATTTT. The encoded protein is CASSEPAGGAPDTQYF.

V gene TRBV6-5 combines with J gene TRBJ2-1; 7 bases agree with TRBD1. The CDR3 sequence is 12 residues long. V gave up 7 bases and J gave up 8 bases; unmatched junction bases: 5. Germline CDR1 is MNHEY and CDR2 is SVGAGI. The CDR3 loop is CASTDRVHEQFF. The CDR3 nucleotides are TGTGCCAGCACTGACAGGGTCCATGAGCAGTTCTTC.

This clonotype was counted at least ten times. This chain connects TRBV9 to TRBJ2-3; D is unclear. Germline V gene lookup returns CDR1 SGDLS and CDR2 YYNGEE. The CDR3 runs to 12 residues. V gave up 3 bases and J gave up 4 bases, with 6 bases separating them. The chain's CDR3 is CASSAYADTQYF. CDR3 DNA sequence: TGTGCCAGCAGCGCTTATGCAGATACGCAGTATTTT.

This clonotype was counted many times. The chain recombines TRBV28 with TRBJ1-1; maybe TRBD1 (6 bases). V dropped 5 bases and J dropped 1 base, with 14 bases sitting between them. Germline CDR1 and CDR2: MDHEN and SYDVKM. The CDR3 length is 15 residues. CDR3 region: CASSPNQGRNTEAFF. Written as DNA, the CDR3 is TGTGCCAGCAGTCCTAATCAGGGGAGGAACACTGAAGCTTTCTTT.

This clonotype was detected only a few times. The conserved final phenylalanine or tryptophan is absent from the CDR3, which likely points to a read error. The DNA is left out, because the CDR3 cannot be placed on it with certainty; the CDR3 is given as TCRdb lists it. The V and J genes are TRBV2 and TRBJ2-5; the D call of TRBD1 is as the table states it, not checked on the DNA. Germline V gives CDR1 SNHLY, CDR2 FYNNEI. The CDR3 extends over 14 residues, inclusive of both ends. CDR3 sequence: CASSEGGVGRLLWV.

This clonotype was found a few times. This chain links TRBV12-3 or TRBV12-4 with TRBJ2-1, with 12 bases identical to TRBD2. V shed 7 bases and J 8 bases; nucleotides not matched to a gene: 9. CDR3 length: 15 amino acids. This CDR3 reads CASTKLAGGFDEQFF. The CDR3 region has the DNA TGTGCCAGCACCAAACTAGCGGGAGGTTTCGATGAGCAGTTCTTC.

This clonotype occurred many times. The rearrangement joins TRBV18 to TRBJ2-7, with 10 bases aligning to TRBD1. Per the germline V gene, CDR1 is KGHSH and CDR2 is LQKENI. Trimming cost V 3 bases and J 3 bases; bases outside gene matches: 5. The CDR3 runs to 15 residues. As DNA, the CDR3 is TGTGCCAGCTCACCCCCGGGACAGGGGTTCTACGAGCAGTACTTC. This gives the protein CASSPPGQGFYEQYF.

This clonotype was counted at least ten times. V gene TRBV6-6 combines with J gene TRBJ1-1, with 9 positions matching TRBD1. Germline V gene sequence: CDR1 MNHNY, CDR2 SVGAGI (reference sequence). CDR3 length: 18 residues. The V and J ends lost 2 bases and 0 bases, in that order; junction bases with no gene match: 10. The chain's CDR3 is CASSYGYRGRGMNTEAFF. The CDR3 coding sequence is TGTGCCAGCAGTTACGGATACAGGGGGCGAGGGATGAACACTGAAGCTTTCTTT.

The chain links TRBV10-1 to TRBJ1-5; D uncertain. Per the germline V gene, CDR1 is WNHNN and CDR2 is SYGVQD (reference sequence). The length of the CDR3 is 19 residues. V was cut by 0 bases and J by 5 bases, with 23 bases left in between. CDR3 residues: CASSESVQETKDHHQPQHF. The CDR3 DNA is TGCGCCAGCAGTGAGTCGGTCCAGGAAACAAAAGACCATCATCAGCCCCAGCATTTT.

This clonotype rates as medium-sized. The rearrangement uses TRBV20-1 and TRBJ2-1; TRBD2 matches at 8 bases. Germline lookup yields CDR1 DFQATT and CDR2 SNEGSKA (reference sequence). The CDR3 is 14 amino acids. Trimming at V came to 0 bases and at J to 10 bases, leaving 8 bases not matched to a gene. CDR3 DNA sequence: TGCAGTGCTAGAGATGGCGGGGGGCATTTAGAGCAGTTCTTC. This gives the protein CSARDGGGHLEQFF.

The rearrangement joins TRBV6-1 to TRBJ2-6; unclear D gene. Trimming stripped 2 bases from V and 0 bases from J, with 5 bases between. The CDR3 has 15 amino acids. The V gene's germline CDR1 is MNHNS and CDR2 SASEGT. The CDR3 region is CASSESFSGANVLTF. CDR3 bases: TGTGCCAGCAGTGAATCATTCTCTGGGGCCAACGTCCTGACTTTC.

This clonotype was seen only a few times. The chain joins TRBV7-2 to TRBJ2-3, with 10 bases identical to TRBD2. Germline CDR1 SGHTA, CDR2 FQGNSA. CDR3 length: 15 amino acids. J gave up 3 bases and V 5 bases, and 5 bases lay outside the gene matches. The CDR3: CASSRQLAGTDTQYF. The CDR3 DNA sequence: TGTGCCAGCAGCCGGCAACTAGCGGGGACAGATACGCAGTATTTT. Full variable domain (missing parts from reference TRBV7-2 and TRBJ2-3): GAGVSQSPSNKVTEKGKDVELRCDPISGHTALYWYRQSLGQGLEFLIYFQGNSAPDKSGLPSDRFSAERTGGSVSTLTIQRTQQEDSAVYLCASSRQLAGTDTQYFGPGTRLTVL.

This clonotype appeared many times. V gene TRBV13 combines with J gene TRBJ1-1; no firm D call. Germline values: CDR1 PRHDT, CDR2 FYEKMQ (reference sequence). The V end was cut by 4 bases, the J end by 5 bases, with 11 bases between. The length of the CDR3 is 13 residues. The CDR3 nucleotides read TGTGCCAGCAGCTCGGGGAGCGGGACTGAAGCTTTCTTT. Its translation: CASSSGSGTEAFF. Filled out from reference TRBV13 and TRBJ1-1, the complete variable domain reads AAGVIQSPRHLIKEKRETATLKCYPIPRHDTVYWYQQGPGQDPQFLISFYEKMQSDKGSIPDRFSAQQFSDYHSELNMSSLELGDSALYFCASSSGSGTEAFFGQGTRLTVV.

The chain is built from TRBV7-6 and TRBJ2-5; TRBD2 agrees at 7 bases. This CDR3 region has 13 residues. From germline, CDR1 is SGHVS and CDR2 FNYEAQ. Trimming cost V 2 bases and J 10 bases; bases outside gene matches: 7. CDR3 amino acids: CASSLSRGSSQYF. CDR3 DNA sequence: TGTGCCAGCAGCTTATCCCGCGGGAGTAGCCAGTACTTC.

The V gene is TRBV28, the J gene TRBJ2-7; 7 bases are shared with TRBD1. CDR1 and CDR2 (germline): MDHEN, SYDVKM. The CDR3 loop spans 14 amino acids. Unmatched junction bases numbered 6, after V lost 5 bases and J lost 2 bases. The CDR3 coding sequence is TGTGCCAGCAGTCCAGGGGGTGGCCCCTACGAGCAGTACTTC. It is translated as CASSPGGGPYEQYF.

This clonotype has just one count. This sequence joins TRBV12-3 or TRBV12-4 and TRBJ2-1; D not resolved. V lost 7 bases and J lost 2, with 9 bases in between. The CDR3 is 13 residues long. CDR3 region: CASNGRPYNEQFF. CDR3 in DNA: TGTGCCAGCAACGGACGGCCCTACAATGAGCAGTTCTTC.

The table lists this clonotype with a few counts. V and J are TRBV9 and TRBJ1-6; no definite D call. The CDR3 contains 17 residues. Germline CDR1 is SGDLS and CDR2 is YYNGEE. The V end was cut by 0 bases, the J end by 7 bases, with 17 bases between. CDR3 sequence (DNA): TGTGCCAGCAGCGTAGGGGGAGAGCTACAGAGAAATTCACCCCTCCACTTT. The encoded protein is CASSVGGELQRNSPLHF.

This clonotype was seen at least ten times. The CDR3, as DNA: TGTGCCAGCAGTGAAGGGTCGGGGGCCAACACAGATACGCAGTATTTT. Encoded protein: CASSEGSGANTDTQYF. The chain carries TRBV2 and TRBJ2-3, with D perhaps given as TRBD1 or TRBD2 (6 bases each). V was clipped by 1 base and J by 2 bases, with 13 bases between them. The CDR3 has 16 residues. Germline V lookup: CDR1 SNHLY, CDR2 FYNNEI.

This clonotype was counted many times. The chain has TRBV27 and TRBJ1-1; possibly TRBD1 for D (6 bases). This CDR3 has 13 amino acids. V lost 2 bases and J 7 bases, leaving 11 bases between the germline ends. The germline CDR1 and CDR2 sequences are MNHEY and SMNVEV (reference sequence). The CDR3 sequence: CASSLKGDYEAFF. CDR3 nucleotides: TGTGCCAGCAGTTTAAAGGGGGATTATGAAGCTTTCTTT.

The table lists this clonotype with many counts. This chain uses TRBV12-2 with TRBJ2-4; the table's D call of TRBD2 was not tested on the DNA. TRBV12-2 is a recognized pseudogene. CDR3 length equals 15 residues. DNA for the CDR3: TGTGCAAGTCGAGGACTAGCGGGGGGGCCCCACATTCAGTACTTC. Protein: CASRGLAGGPHIQYF.